This is a list of T cell receptor beta chains from one sample in a study of cytomegalovirus exposure and HLA in healthy donors. Repertoires were generated with immunoSEQ multiplex PCR, while TCRdb's copy carries only in-frame clones and drops some. The top ten clones hold about 1.4% of a sample with approximately 150,000 clones, just over 75% of them seen once. The sample comprised PBMCs. The receptors come from a woman between 25 and 40 years old in good health and CMV-seropositive. Both conserved end residues are part of each CDR3. D genes are given only for firm matches. Size is omitted from some rows. Given values are once, few, many or a class for expanded clones.

d_gene,abundance,v_gene,j_gene,CDR3aa,CDR3nt
TRBD1,-,TRBV6-5,TRBJ2-7,CASSYDRAEQYF,TGTGCCAGCAGTTATGACAGGGCCGAGCAGTACTTC
TRBD1,few,TRBV11-3,TRBJ1-1,CASSLGQGRSTEAFF,TGTGCCAGCAGCTTAGGACAGGGTCGGAGCACTGAAGCTTTCTTT
-,-,TRBV2,TRBJ2-7,CASSLHYASDEQYF,TGTGCCAGCAGCCTCCACTATGCCTCGGACGAGCAGTACTTC
TRBD2,-,TRBV28,TRBJ2-1,CATLAGGYNEQFF,TGTGCCACCCTAGCGGGGGGATACAATGAGCAGTTCTTC
TRBD1,-,TRBV18,TRBJ2-7,CASSPPGTGGEQYF,TGTGCCAGCTCACCTCCCGGGACAGGGGGAGAGCAGTACTTC
-,-,TRBV13,TRBJ2-3,CASTPLASLFTDTQYF,TGTGCCAGCACCCCCCTAGCGTCCCTTTTCACAGATACGCAGTATTTT
TRBD1,-,TRBV6-6,TRBJ1-5,CASSRTGGASNQPQHF,TGTGCCAGCAGTAGGACAGGGGGGGCGAGCAATCAGCCCCAGCATTTT
TRBD1,once,TRBV7-3,TRBJ2-1,CASSIGQDYNEQFF,TGTGCCAGCAGCATAGGACAGGATTACAATGAGCAGTTCTTC
-,-,TRBV18,TRBJ2-7,CASSPWTEGREQYF,TGTGCCAGCTCACCCTGGACAGAGGGTCGCGAGCAGTACTTC
TRBD2,-,TRBV7-6,TRBJ2-3,CASSPGTSDLGGTQYF,TGTGCCAGCAGCCCCGGGACTAGCGACCTGGGTGGTACGCAGTATTTT
-,once,TRBV7-9,TRBJ1-1,CASSWFGKGDTEAFF,TGTGCCAGCAGCTGGTTTGGGAAAGGGGACACTGAAGCTTTCTTT
TRBD1,-,TRBV30,TRBJ1-2,CAWREDRDYGYTF,TGTGCCTGGAGAGAAGACAGGGACTATGGCTACACCTTC
-,-,TRBV5-5,TRBJ1-4,CASSFAREEKLFF,TGTGCCAGCAGTTTCGCTAGGGAGGAAAAACTGTTTTTT
-,-,TRBV6-1,TRBJ1-5,CASSERRSNQPQHF,TGTGCCAGCAGTGAGCGGAGGAGCAATCAGCCCCAGCATTTT
TRBD2,-,TRBV6-1,TRBJ2-1,CASSVAASGRSHNEQFF,TGTGCCAGCAGTGTCGCGGCTAGCGGGAGGAGCCACAATGAGCAGTTCTTC
TRBD2,-,TRBV5-4,TRBJ2-1,CASSLGLAGGEQFF,TGTGCCAGCAGCTTGGGACTAGCGGGAGGTGAGCAGTTCTTC
-,-,TRBV2,TRBJ1-5,CASSPLINSNQPQHF,TGTGCCAGCAGTCCCCTAATTAATAGCAATCAGCCCCAGCATTTT
TRBD2,once,TRBV30,TRBJ2-5,CAWRRGGRETQYF,TGTGCCTGGAGACGGGGGGGACGGGAGACCCAGTACTTC
-,-,TRBV6-5,TRBJ2-7,CASSYRQVDYEQYF,TGTGCCAGCAGTTACAGACAGGTCGACTACGAGCAGTACTTC
-,few,TRBV5-4,TRBJ1-3,CASSLGGTGTIYF,TGTGCCAGCAGCTTAGGGGGTACAGGCACCATATATTTT
TRBD2,-,TRBV2,TRBJ2-5,CASRPGTSQETQYF,TGTGCCAGCCGACCCGGGACTAGCCAAGAGACCCAGTACTTC
TRBD1,-,TRBV15,TRBJ2-2,CATSRLDRGTGELFF,TGTGCCACCAGCAGACTGGACAGGGGCACCGGGGAGCTGTTTTTT
-,-,TRBV13,TRBJ1-2,CASSLANYGYTF,TGTGCCAGCAGCTTAGCGAACTATGGCTACACCTTC
TRBD1,few,TRBV29-1,TRBJ1-4,CSGRTGGNEKLFF,TGCAGCGGCCGGACAGGGGGGAATGAAAAACTGTTTTTT
-,-,TRBV18,TRBJ1-1,CASSPTGENTEAFF,TGTGCCAGCTCACCAACAGGAGAGAACACTGAAGCTTTCTTT
TRBD2,few,TRBV15,TRBJ2-3,CATSRRTSGKADTQYF,TGTGCCACCAGCAGGAGGACTAGCGGGAAGGCAGATACGCAGTATTTT
TRBD2,-,TRBV13,TRBJ2-2,CASSSLTSGRVTGELFF,TGTGCCAGCAGCTCCCTGACTAGCGGGAGGGTAACCGGGGAGCTGTTTTTT